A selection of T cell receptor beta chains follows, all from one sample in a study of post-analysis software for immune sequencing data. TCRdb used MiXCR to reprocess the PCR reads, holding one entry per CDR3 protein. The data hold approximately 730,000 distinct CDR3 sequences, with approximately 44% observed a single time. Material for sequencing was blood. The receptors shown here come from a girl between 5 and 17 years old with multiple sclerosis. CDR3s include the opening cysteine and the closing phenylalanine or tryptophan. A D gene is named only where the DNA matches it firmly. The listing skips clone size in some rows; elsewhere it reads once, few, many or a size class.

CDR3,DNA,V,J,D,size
CSARTGTSGLNEQFF,TGCAGTGCTAGGACCGGGACTAGCGGGTTGAATGAGCAGTTCTTC,TRBV20-1,TRBJ2-1,TRBD2,NA
CSVTGVTGANVLTF,TGCAGCGTTACAGGGGTTACTGGGGCCAACGTCCTGACTTTC,TRBV29-1,TRBJ2-6,TRBD1,NA
CASRRGGDYQPQHF,TGTGCCAGCCGCCGAGGGGGAGATTATCAGCCCCAGCATTTT,TRBV28,TRBJ1-5,NA,NA
CSVEERAGGGLFF,TGCAGCGTTGAAGAGAGGGCAGGCGGTGGGCTGTTTTTT,TRBV29-1,TRBJ1-4,NA,NA
CASSEAVGPRIPYTF,TGTGCCAGCAGTGAAGCGGTAGGCCCTCGAATTCCCTACACCTTC,TRBV6-1,TRBJ1-2,NA,NA
CASSQTGVGNSPLHF,TGTGCCAGCAGTCAGACAGGAGTCGGCAATTCACCCCTCCACTTT,TRBV28,TRBJ1-6,NA,few
CASKYGGARRDTEAFF,TGTGCCAGCAAGTACGGGGGGGCGCGGAGGGACACTGAAGCTTTCTTT,TRBV6-2/TRBV6-3,TRBJ1-1,NA,few
CASRALPYEQYF,TGTGCCAGCCGGGCCCTTCCCTACGAGCAGTACTTC,TRBV7-9,TRBJ2-7,NA,NA
CATSDLQGLAGGYQETQYF,TGTGCCACCAGTGATTTGCAAGGCTTGGCGGGAGGGTACCAAGAGACCCAGTACTTC,TRBV24-1,TRBJ2-5,TRBD2,once
CASSQMDRGYGYTF,TGTGCCAGCAGCCAAATGGACAGGGGATATGGCTACACCTTC,TRBV3-1,TRBJ1-2,TRBD1,few
CASSSAVNTGELFF,TGTGCCAGCAGCTCTGCGGTGAACACCGGGGAGCTGTTTTTT,TRBV7-3,TRBJ2-2,NA,NA
CASSISRDRNYEQYF,TGTGCCAGCAGCATTTCGAGGGACAGAAACTACGAGCAGTACTTC,TRBV5-5,TRBJ2-7,TRBD1,few
CASNRLVRNEQYF,TGTGCCAGCAACCGACTAGTTCGCAATGAGCAGTACTTC,TRBV2,TRBJ2-7,NA,once
CSARDGGSAETQYF,TGCAGTGCTAGAGATGGAGGGAGCGCAGAGACCCAGTACTTC,TRBV20-1,TRBJ2-5,NA,many
CASSPPTNGILTDTQYF,TGTGCCAGCTCACCACCTACGAACGGGATTCTCACAGATACGCAGTATTTT,TRBV18,TRBJ2-3,NA,few
CASSDFYNEQFF,TGCGCCAGCAGTGATTTTTACAATGAGCAGTTCTTC,TRBV10-2,TRBJ2-1,NA,NA
CASSPRQGASQPQHF,TGTGCCAGCAGCCCTAGACAGGGGGCGAGTCAGCCCCAGCATTTT,TRBV12-3/TRBV12-4,TRBJ1-5,TRBD1,few